The rows below give T cell receptor beta chains drawn from one sample of a study of regulatory T cells in long-lasting Graves disease. TCRdb re-derived calls from the multiplex PCR reads in MiXCR, one entry per CDR3 protein. This table has 500,000 or so distinct CDR3 sequences, 15% to 20% appearing once. The sample also formed part of further work on T cells in Graves' hyperthyroidism and ophthalmopathy.

The sample here was peripheral blood mononuclear cells (PBMCs), taken at new diagnosis, from a patient treated with antithyroid drugs. The receptor set was obtained from a woman between 40 and 65 years old with Graves disease. CDR3s include the opening cysteine and the closing phenylalanine or tryptophan. Each record gives: V gene, clone size, J gene, D gene, CDR3 DNA, CDR3 protein. D genes are given only for firm matches. A clone size is listed for some rows: how often the clone was seen (once, few, many), or a class if it is expanded.

V gene: TRBV5-4
clone size: .
J gene: TRBJ2-2
D gene: .
CDR3 DNA: TGTGCCAGCAGCTTGGATTCGGGCCTGAACACCGGGGAGCTGTTTTTT
CDR3 protein: CASSLDSGLNTGELFF

V gene: TRBV19
clone size: .
J gene: TRBJ1-5
D gene: TRBD1
CDR3 DNA: TGTGCCAGCAGTCGGACAGGGGGTCAGCCCCAGCATTTT
CDR3 protein: CASSRTGGQPQHF

V gene: TRBV7-9
clone size: .
J gene: TRBJ2-2
D gene: .
CDR3 DNA: TGTGCCAGCAGCCGACTGGGGAACACCGGGGAGCTGTTTTTT
CDR3 protein: CASSRLGNTGELFF

V gene: TRBV12-3/TRBV12-4
clone size: many
J gene: TRBJ1-1
D gene: TRBD1
CDR3 DNA: TGTGCCAGCAGTATCCGGACAGGGGTTGAGACTGAAGCTTTCTTT
CDR3 protein: CASSIRTGVETEAFF

V gene: TRBV12-3/TRBV12-4
clone size: many
J gene: TRBJ2-1
D gene: TRBD2
CDR3 DNA: TGTGCCAGCAGCTTAGGACTAGCTTCCTACAATGAGCAGTTCTTC
CDR3 protein: CASSLGLASYNEQFF

V gene: TRBV6-1
clone size: many
J gene: TRBJ1-1
D gene: .
CDR3 DNA: TGTGCCAGCAGTAAAGAGCGAGGCACTGAAGCTTTCTTT
CDR3 protein: CASSKERGTEAFF

V gene: TRBV30
clone size: many
J gene: TRBJ1-1
D gene: .
CDR3 DNA: TGTGCCTGGGGACGGGACCCCTTTGAAGCTTTCTTT
CDR3 protein: CAWGRDPFEAFF

V gene: TRBV10-3
clone size: few
J gene: TRBJ2-1
D gene: TRBD2
CDR3 DNA: TGTGCCATCGAGCAGGCGCGGGGGGGCTACAATGAGCAGTTCTTC
CDR3 protein: CAIEQARGGYNEQFF

V gene: TRBV15
clone size: many
J gene: TRBJ2-1
D gene: TRBD1
CDR3 DNA: TGTGCCACCAGCAGAGTGGTGGGTGGGACAGGGGTCGATGAGCAGTTCTTC
CDR3 protein: CATSRVVGGTGVDEQFF

V gene: TRBV5-6
clone size: many
J gene: TRBJ1-6
D gene: TRBD1
CDR3 DNA: TGTGCCAGCAGCTTGGCAGCCCCCGACAGGGCCGGTAATTCACCCCTCCACTTT
CDR3 protein: CASSLAAPDRAGNSPLHF

V gene: TRBV19
clone size: few
J gene: TRBJ1-6
D gene: .
CDR3 DNA: TGTGCCAGTAGTATAACAGGGAGTAATTCACCCCTCCACTTT
CDR3 protein: CASSITGSNSPLHF

V gene: TRBV12-3/TRBV12-4
clone size: .
J gene: TRBJ1-5
D gene: TRBD1
CDR3 DNA: TGTGCCAGCAGTTTAAATACAGGGGGCAGGCAGCCCCAGCATTTT
CDR3 protein: CASSLNTGGRQPQHF

V gene: TRBV6-2/TRBV6-3
clone size: many
J gene: TRBJ1-1
D gene: .
CDR3 DNA: TGTGCCAGCACCGCGACTAGTATGAACACTGAAGCTTTCTTT
CDR3 protein: CASTATSMNTEAFF

V gene: TRBV3-1
clone size: many
J gene: TRBJ1-1
D gene: TRBD1
CDR3 DNA: TGTGCCAGCAGCCAAGATCCGGGACAGGGAGAAGCTTTCTTT
CDR3 protein: CASSQDPGQGEAFF

V gene: TRBV11-2
clone size: many
J gene: TRBJ1-5
D gene: .
CDR3 DNA: TGTGCCAGCAGCATCGATCAGCCCCAGCATTTT
CDR3 protein: CASSIDQPQHF

V gene: TRBV28
clone size: many
J gene: TRBJ1-1
D gene: .
CDR3 DNA: TGTGCCAGCAGTTTCCCCGGACAGAGGAACACTGAAGCTTTCTTT
CDR3 protein: CASSFPGQRNTEAFF

V gene: TRBV12-3/TRBV12-4
clone size: many
J gene: TRBJ2-2
D gene: TRBD2
CDR3 DNA: TGTGCCAGCAGTTTACGAGCGGGGGGTTGGAACACCGGGGAGCTGTTTTTT
CDR3 protein: CASSLRAGGWNTGELFF

V gene: TRBV4-1
clone size: few
J gene: TRBJ1-5
D gene: .
CDR3 DNA: TGCGCCAGCAGCCAAGATTCAGGGAGGGGATATCAGCCCCAGCATTTT
CDR3 protein: CASSQDSGRGYQPQHF

V gene: TRBV12-3/TRBV12-4
clone size: many
J gene: TRBJ1-1
D gene: .
CDR3 DNA: TGTGCCAGCAGTTTAGATAGGGGTGGTGGCACTGAAGCTTTCTTT
CDR3 protein: CASSLDRGGGTEAFF

V gene: TRBV6-1
clone size: many
J gene: TRBJ1-1
D gene: .
CDR3 DNA: TGTGCCAGCAGCCTCGGACTCGCGGGGGCCGGCACTGAAGCTTTCTTT
CDR3 protein: CASSLGLAGAGTEAFF

V gene: TRBV10-3
clone size: many
J gene: TRBJ2-5
D gene: .
CDR3 DNA: TGTGCCATCAGTGGGGGGATCCAAGAGACCCAGTACTTC
CDR3 protein: CAISGGIQETQYF

V gene: TRBV27
clone size: .
J gene: TRBJ2-6
D gene: .
CDR3 DNA: TGTGCCAGCAGTTTATTTGGGATTCCTAGCTCTGGGGCCAACGTCCTGACTTTC
CDR3 protein: CASSLFGIPSSGANVLTF

V gene: TRBV5-6
clone size: .
J gene: TRBJ2-5
D gene: .
CDR3 DNA: TGTGCCAGCACTCCGGGACAATTTCAAGAGACCCAGTACTTC
CDR3 protein: CASTPGQFQETQYF

V gene: TRBV12-3/TRBV12-4
clone size: many
J gene: TRBJ1-3
D gene: .
CDR3 DNA: TGTGCCAGCAGTTCCCCTAGGGGGGATGCTGGAAACACCATATATTTT
CDR3 protein: CASSSPRGDAGNTIYF

V gene: TRBV5-1
clone size: .
J gene: TRBJ1-1
D gene: .
CDR3 DNA: TGCGCCAGCAGTTACAGGGCAGGGGACACTGAAGCTTTCTTT
CDR3 protein: CASSYRAGDTEAFF

V gene: TRBV3-1
clone size: many
J gene: TRBJ2-3
D gene: .
CDR3 DNA: TGTGCCAGCAGTTGGAGCACAGATACGCAGTATTTT
CDR3 protein: CASSWSTDTQYF

V gene: TRBV11-2
clone size: many
J gene: TRBJ2-7
D gene: .
CDR3 DNA: TGTGCCAGCAGCCCACGACGGACTACTATATACGAGCAGTACTTC
CDR3 protein: CASSPRRTTIYEQYF

V gene: TRBV19
clone size: .
J gene: TRBJ2-7
D gene: TRBD1
CDR3 DNA: TGTGCCAGTAGCGTAAAACAGGGGAAGGAGCAGTACTTC
CDR3 protein: CASSVKQGKEQYF

V gene: TRBV6-1
clone size: few
J gene: TRBJ1-1
D gene: TRBD1
CDR3 DNA: TGTGCCAGCAGGGAACGGACAGGGTACACTGAAGCTTTCTTT
CDR3 protein: CASRERTGYTEAFF

V gene: TRBV15
clone size: many
J gene: TRBJ1-2
D gene: TRBD1
CDR3 DNA: TGTGCCACCAGCAGAGATCTCGGGGGACAGGGGGCGTATGGCTACACCTTC
CDR3 protein: CATSRDLGGQGAYGYTF

V gene: TRBV7-9
clone size: .
J gene: TRBJ1-3
D gene: .
CDR3 DNA: TGTGCCAGCAGCGTGATTGAGGCTGGAAACACCATATATTTT
CDR3 protein: CASSVIEAGNTIYF

V gene: TRBV20-1
clone size: few
J gene: TRBJ2-1
D gene: TRBD2
CDR3 DNA: TGCAGTGTTTCGGGACTAGCGGGGGTCTACAATGAGCAGTTCTTC
CDR3 protein: CSVSGLAGVYNEQFF

V gene: TRBV6-1
clone size: .
J gene: TRBJ1-3
D gene: .
CDR3 DNA: TGTGCCAGCAGTCTCGGCAGCCCCTCTGGAAACACCATATATTTT
CDR3 protein: CASSLGSPSGNTIYF

V gene: TRBV20-1
clone size: many
J gene: TRBJ1-1
D gene: .
CDR3 DNA: TGCAGTGCTAGAACAGGGGAAGCTTTCTTT
CDR3 protein: CSARTGEAFF

V gene: TRBV11-2
clone size: few
J gene: TRBJ2-1
D gene: TRBD2
CDR3 DNA: TGTGCCGGCAGCTTATTTCGCCCCTCGACTAGCGGGGGGCCCTCACCCCACAATGAGCAGTTCTTC
CDR3 protein: CAGSLFRPSTSGGPSPHNEQFF

V gene: TRBV6-1
clone size: many
J gene: TRBJ2-1
D gene: TRBD2
CDR3 DNA: TGTGCCAGCAGTCCATCTAGCGGGGGGGCCGGTGAGCAGTTCTTC
CDR3 protein: CASSPSSGGAGEQFF

V gene: TRBV15
clone size: many
J gene: TRBJ1-2
D gene: TRBD1
CDR3 DNA: TGTGCCACCAGCAAGGACAGGATTTATGGCTACACCTTC
CDR3 protein: CATSKDRIYGYTF

V gene: TRBV4-1
clone size: .
J gene: TRBJ1-6
D gene: TRBD1
CDR3 DNA: TGCGCCAGCAGCCAGGACAGGGGACTGGGGTCACCCCTCCACTTT
CDR3 protein: CASSQDRGLGSPLHF

V gene: TRBV5-6
clone size: many
J gene: TRBJ2-1
D gene: .
CDR3 DNA: TGTGCCAGCAGCTGGGGCCGAAATGAGCAGTTCTTC
CDR3 protein: CASSWGRNEQFF

V gene: TRBV12-3/TRBV12-4
clone size: many
J gene: TRBJ2-1
D gene: .
CDR3 DNA: TGTGCCAGCAGTCCCGGTCAAAGGAGCTCCTACAATGAGCAGTTCTTC
CDR3 protein: CASSPGQRSSYNEQFF

V gene: TRBV12-3/TRBV12-4
clone size: many
J gene: TRBJ2-7
D gene: .
CDR3 DNA: TGTGCCAGCAGCAGAGGTTACGAGCAGTACTTC
CDR3 protein: CASSRGYEQYF

V gene: TRBV30
clone size: .
J gene: TRBJ1-6
D gene: .
CDR3 DNA: TGTGCCTGGGCTGGACAGAGCGAGACACCCCTCCACTTT
CDR3 protein: CAWAGQSETPLHF

V gene: TRBV18
clone size: many
J gene: TRBJ1-2
D gene: .
CDR3 DNA: TGTGCCAGCTCACCACCCGGACACCCCGAGAACTATGGCTACACCTTC
CDR3 protein: CASSPPGHPENYGYTF

V gene: TRBV20-1
clone size: .
J gene: TRBJ2-1
D gene: TRBD1
CDR3 DNA: TGCAGTGTCCCGGGACAGTCCTACAATGAGCAGTTCTTC
CDR3 protein: CSVPGQSYNEQFF